This T cell receptor beta chain comes out of a study of cytomegalovirus exposure and HLA in healthy donors. V gave up 3 bases and J gave up 5 bases; unmatched junction bases: 10. This CDR3 comprises 17 residues. Germline V gene data show CDR1 as LGHNA and CDR2 as YNFKEQ. The study ran its PCR with 60 Vbeta and 13 Jbeta primers. Only in-frame clones appear in the TCRdb table, and some are missing; sequencing was by immunoSEQ multiplex PCR. The profile shows about 150,000 clones, around 79% of them singletons. Material: PBMCs. This chain links TRBV4-2 with TRBJ2-5; TRBD2 agrees at 12 bases. This receptor was obtained from a woman aged 40 to 55 in good health and CMV-seronegative. The chain's CDR3 is CASSQEAGLAGQETQYF. For the CDR3, the DNA is TGTGCCAGCAGCCAGGAAGCGGGACTAGCGGGTCAGGAGACCCAGTACTTC.